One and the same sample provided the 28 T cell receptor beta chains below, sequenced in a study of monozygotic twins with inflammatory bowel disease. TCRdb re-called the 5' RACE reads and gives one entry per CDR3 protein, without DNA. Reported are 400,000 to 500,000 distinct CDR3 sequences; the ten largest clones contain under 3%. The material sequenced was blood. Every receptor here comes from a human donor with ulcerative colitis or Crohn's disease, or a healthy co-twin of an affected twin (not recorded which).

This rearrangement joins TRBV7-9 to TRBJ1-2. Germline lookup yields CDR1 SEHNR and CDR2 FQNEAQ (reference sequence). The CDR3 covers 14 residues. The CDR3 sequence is CASRDGGRTYGYTF. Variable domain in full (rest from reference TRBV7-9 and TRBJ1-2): DTGVSQNPRHKITKRGQNVTFRCDPISEHNRLYWYRQTLGQGPEFLTYFQNEAQLEKSRLLSDRFSAERPKGSFSTLEIQRTEQGDSAMYLCASRDGGRTYGYTFGSGTRLTVV.

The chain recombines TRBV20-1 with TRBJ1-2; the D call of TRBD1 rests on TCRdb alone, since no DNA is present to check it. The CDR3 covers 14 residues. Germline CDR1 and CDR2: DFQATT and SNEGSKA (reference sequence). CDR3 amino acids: CSARELSRDYGYTF.

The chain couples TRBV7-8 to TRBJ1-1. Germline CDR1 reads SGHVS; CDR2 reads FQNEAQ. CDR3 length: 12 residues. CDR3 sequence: CASSLEPSSAFF.

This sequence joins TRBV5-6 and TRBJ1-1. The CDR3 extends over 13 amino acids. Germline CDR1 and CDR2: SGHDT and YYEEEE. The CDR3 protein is CASNTGLNSEAFF.

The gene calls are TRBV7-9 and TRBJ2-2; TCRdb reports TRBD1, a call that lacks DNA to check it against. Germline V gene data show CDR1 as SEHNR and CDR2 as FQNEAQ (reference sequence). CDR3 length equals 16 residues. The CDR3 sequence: CASSSSLGQLTGELFF.

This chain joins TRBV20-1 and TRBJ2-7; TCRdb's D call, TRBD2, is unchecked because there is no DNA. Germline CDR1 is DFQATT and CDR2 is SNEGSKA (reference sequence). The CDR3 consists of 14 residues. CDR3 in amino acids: CSAGTSGARPEQYF.

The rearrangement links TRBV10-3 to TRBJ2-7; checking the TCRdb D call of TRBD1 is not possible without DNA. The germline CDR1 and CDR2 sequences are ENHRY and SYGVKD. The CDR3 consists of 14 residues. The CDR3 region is CASRQRGDSYEQYF.

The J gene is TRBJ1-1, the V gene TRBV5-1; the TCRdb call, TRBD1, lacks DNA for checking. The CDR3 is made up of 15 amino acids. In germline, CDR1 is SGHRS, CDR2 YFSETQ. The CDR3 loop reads CASSLDGAMNTEAFF.

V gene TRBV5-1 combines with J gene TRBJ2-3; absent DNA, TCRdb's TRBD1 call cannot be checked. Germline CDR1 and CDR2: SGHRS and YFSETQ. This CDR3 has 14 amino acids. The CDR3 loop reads CASSLGQGRDTQYF.

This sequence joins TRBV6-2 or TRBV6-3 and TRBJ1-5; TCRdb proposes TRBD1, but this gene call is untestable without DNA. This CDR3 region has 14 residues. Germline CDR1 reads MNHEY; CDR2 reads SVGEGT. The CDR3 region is CASSSPRVNQPQHF.

CDR3 region: CSAIRDGKNNEQFF. This chain joins TRBV20-1 and TRBJ2-1; absent DNA, TCRdb's TRBD1 call cannot be checked. Germline CDR1 and CDR2: DFQATT and SNEGSKA (reference sequence). The CDR3 length is 14 residues.

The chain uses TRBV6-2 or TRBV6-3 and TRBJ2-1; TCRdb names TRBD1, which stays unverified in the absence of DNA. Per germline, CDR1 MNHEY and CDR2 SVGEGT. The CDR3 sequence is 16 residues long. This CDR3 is CASSLWDVGSYNEQFF.

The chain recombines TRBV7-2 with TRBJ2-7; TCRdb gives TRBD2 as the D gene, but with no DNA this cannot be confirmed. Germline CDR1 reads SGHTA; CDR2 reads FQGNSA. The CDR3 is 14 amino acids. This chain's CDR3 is CASSPLAGVYEQYF.

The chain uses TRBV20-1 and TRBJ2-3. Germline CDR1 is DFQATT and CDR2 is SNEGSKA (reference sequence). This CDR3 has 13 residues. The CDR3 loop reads CSARETVPDTQYF.

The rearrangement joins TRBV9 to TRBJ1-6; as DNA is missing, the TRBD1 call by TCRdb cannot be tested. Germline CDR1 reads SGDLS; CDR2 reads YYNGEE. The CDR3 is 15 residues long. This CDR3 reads CASSVGDLGRSPLHF.

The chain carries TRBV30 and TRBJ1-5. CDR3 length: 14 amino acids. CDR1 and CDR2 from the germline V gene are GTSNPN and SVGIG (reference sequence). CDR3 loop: CAWSRVTANQPQHF.

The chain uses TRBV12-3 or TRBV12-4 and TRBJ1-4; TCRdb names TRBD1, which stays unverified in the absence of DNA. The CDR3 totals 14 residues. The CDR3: CASSFRQGSEKLFF.

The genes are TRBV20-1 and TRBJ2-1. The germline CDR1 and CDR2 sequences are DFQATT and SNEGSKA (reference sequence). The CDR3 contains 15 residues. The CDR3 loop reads CSADLAESSYNEQFF.

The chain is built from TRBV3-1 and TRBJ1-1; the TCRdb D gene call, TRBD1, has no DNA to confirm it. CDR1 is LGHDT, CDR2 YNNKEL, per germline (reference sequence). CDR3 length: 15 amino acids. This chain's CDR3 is CASSQGKGARTEAFF.

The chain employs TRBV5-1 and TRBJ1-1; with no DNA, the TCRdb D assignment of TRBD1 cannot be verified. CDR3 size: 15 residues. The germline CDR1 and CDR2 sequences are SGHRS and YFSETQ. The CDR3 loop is CASSLGGTGLTEAFF.

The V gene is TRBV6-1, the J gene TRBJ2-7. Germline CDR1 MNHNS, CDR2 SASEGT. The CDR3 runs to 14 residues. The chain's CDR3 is CASSNVDGGTEQYF.

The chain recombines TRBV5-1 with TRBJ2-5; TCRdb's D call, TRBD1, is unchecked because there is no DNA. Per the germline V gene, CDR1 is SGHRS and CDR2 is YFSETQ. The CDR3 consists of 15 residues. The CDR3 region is CASSLSRPGEETQYF.

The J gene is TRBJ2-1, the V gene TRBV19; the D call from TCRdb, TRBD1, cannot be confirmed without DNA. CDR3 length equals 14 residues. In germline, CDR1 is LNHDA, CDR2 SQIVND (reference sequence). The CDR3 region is CASSIGTGLNEQFF.

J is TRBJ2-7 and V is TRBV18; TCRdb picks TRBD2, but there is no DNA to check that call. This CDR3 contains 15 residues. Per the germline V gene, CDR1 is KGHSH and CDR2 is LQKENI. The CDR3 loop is CASSPGGDLSYEQYF.

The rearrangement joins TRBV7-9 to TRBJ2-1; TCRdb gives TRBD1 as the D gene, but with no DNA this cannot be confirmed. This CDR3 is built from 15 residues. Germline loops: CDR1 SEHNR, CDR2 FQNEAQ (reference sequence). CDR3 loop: CASSSGQIGGNEQFF.

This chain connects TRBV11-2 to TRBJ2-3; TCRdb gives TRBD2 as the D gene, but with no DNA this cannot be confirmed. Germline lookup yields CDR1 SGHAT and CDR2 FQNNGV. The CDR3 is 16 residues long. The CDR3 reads CASSLGSGRSTDTQYF.

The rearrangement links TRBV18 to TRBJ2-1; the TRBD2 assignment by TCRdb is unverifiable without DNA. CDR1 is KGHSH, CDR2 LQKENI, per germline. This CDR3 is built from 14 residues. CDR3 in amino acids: CASSPQREIYEQFF.

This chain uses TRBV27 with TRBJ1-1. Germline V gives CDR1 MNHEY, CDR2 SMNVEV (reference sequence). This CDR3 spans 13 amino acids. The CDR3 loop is CASSFLLNTEAFF.